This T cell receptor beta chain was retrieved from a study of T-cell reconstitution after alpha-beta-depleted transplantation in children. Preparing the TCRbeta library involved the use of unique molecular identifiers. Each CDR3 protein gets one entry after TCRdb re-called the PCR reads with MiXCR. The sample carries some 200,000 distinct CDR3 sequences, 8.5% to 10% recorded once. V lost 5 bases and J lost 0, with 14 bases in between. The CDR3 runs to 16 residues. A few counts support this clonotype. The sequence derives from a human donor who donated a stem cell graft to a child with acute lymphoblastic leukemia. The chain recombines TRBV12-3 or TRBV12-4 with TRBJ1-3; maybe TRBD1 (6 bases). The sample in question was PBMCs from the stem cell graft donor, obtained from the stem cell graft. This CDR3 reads CASSHAGAFSGNTIYF. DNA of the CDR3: TGTGCCAGCAGTCACGCGGGGGCCTTCTCTGGAAACACCATATATTTT.